The 6 T cell receptor beta chains reported below all come from one sample, sequenced in a study of tumor-infiltrating lymphocytes in primary liver carcinoma. Starting material for RNA and DNA co-extraction consisted of about 17-30 mg of unsorted bulk tissue. TCR beta cDNA was prepared out of about 530 ng total RNA by means of a constant-region primer. Three rounds of nested multiplex PCR with slightly modified ARM-PCR produced TCR beta libraries. Two initial PCR rounds of approximately 10 cycles each paired TRBV1-TRBV30 forward primers with a C-beta reverse primer. One entry per CDR3 protein results from TCRdb running MiXCR on the multiplex PCR reads. The sample contains roughly 120,000 distinct CDR3 sequences, 64% of which appear only once. The sequenced sample was liver tumor tissue from sampling region 3. The subset: tumor region T3, left-lateral pole. These receptors all stem from an older woman with primary liver carcinoma and hepatitis B virus infection.

Details on this clonotype: A junction end diverges from the germline sequence, so it may reflect a read error. This chain links TRBV11-2 with TRBJ2-1, with 9 bases that match TRBD1. Germline V gene sequence: CDR1 SGHAT, CDR2 FQNNGV. This CDR3 has 15 amino acids. The CDR3: CARSSDRGYYDEQFF. CDR3 nucleotides: TGTGCCAGGAGCTCGGACAGGGGCTACTACGATGAGCAGTTCTTC.

As to this clonotype: The junction differs from germline at one of its ends, possibly a read error. The chain links TRBV5-1 to TRBJ1-3; TRBD1 is a possible D gene (6 bases). Germline-derived CDR1 and CDR2 are SGHRS and YFSETQ. This CDR3 is 14 amino acids long. Written as DNA, the CDR3 is TGCGCCAGCAGCCCAGGACAGATTGGACACACCATATATTTT. It translates to CASSPGQIGHTIYF.

In this sample, this clonotype turned up many times. This chain uses TRBV29-1 with TRBJ1-2; D gene unclear. Trimming took off 6 bases at V and 8 bases at J, with 13 bases between the two ends. The V gene's germline CDR1 is SQVTM and CDR2 ANQGSEA. The CDR3 has 11 amino acids. This CDR3 is CSVTTPGGYTF. The CDR3 DNA reads TGCAGCGTCACGACCCCTGGGGGCTACACCTTC. Combining the CDR3 with reference TRBV29-1 and TRBJ1-2 gives the whole variable domain SAVISQKPSRDICQRGTSLTIQCQVDSQVTMMFWYRQQPGQSLTLIATANQGSEATYESGFVIDKFPISRPNLTFSTLTVSNMSPEDSSIYLCSVTTPGGYTFGSGTRLTVV.

This clonotype was seen only a few times. This is likely a read error, given that the CDR3 carries no conserved phenylalanine or tryptophan at its end. CDR3 nucleotide sequence: TGTGCCAGCACCTCCGGGACTTCCGGGGAGCTGTTTCTT. Protein product: CASTSGTSGELFL. The rearrangement joins TRBV6-4 to TRBJ2-2, with D possibly TRBD2 on 6 matching bases. The CDR3 consists of 13 residues. The V gene lost 7 bases and the J gene lost 6 bases, with 12 bases spanning the gap. CDR1 is MRHNA and CDR2 is SNTAGT in the germline V gene.

This sequence joins TRBV11-2 and TRBJ2-5; TRBD1 agrees at 9 bases. The CDR3 is 14 amino acids. The germline CDR1 and CDR2 sequences are SGHAT and FQNNGV. After removal of 3 bases from V and 9 bases from J, the junction contained 8 bases not matched to a gene. CDR3 in amino acids: CASSFSGTGTPQYF. For the CDR3, the DNA is TGTGCCAGCAGCTTCAGCGGGACAGGGACACCCCAGTACTTC.

The V and J genes are TRBV5-4 and TRBJ2-2; perhaps D is TRBD1 or TRBD2 (5 bases each). Per germline, CDR1 SGHNT and CDR2 YYREEE (reference sequence). The length of the CDR3 is 16 residues. The ends were cut back, 4 bases at V and 4 bases at J, with 17 bases in the middle. CDR3 sequence (DNA): TGTGCCAGCAGCCCTCGACTTGAGGGGAGCACCGGGGAGCTGTTTTTT. Translating gives CASSPRLEGSTGELFF. Variable domain in full (rest from reference TRBV5-4 and TRBJ2-2): ETGVTQSPTHLIKTRGQQVTLRCSSQSGHNTVSWYQQALGQGPQFIFQYYREEENGRGNFPPRFSGLQFPNYSSELNVNALELDDSALYLCASSPRLEGSTGELFFGEGSRLTVL.